The next 20 T cell receptor beta chains were all read from a single sample in a study of molecular identifiers for immune sequencing clone quantification. Via MiXCR, TCRdb re-called the PCR reads, giving one row per CDR3 protein. The table includes about 60,000 distinct CDR3 sequences, roughly 17% detected once. The sequenced sample consisted of naive CD8+ T cells from blood, with Jurkat cell RNA spiked in. As for subset: FACS-sorted CD8+CD4-CCR7+CD45RA+ naive T cells. These receptors all come from a human donor in good health. Some libraries in this study had Jurkat cell RNA spiked in.

This clonotype was detected ten times or more. The chain is built from TRBV28 and TRBJ1-2, with 9 positions matching TRBD1. CDR3 size: 15 residues. CDR1 is MDHEN, CDR2 SYDVKM, per germline. J gave up 8 bases and V 6 bases, and 13 bases lay outside the gene matches. CDR3 nucleotide sequence: TGTGCCAGCAGACAACCGGGACAGGGACTTCAGGGCTACACCTTC. It is translated as CASRQPGQGLQGYTF.

With respect to this clonotype: An end of the junction differs from the germline gene, which may be a read error. The chain recombines TRBV10-3 with TRBJ1-1; 7 positions match TRBD1. CDR3 length: 14 amino acids. Germline V gene lookup returns CDR1 ENHRY and CDR2 SYGVKD. CDR3 region: CAIKEGTVNTVAFF. Written as DNA, the CDR3 is TGTGCCATCAAGGAGGGGACAGTGAACACTGTAGCTTTCTTT.

This clonotype appeared many times. The genes are TRBV2 and TRBJ2-5; D not certain. This CDR3 contains 12 residues. V dropped 6 bases and J dropped 1 base, with 6 bases sitting between them. Germline values: CDR1 SNHLY, CDR2 FYNNEI. The CDR3 protein is CASSPFQETQYF. CDR3 coding DNA: TGTGCCAGCAGCCCTTTCCAAGAGACCCAGTACTTC.

Ten or more counts support this clonotype. The J gene is TRBJ2-2, the V gene TRBV20-1, with no clear D. The V gene's germline CDR1 is DFQATT and CDR2 SNEGSKA (reference sequence). The V end was cut by 3 bases, the J end by 3 bases, with 11 bases between. The CDR3 runs 14 residues. The CDR3 here is CSASLGSDTGELFF. The CDR3 DNA follows: TGCAGTGCTAGTCTTGGGTCCGACACCGGGGAGCTGTTTTTT.

A few counts support this clonotype. The chain uses TRBV7-6 and TRBJ2-7; TRBD2 matches 8 bases. This CDR3 is built from 15 residues. V gave up 5 bases and J gave up 1 base; unmatched junction bases: 7. Per germline, CDR1 SGHVS and CDR2 FNYEAQ. The CDR3 is CASSATSEGSYEQYF. CDR3 nucleotide sequence: TGTGCCAGCAGCGCGACTAGCGAGGGATCCTACGAGCAGTACTTC.

This clonotype appeared many times. The rearrangement joins TRBV5-1 to TRBJ2-7; D is uncertain. Trimming removed 0 bases from V and 5 bases from J, with 12 bases in between. Germline CDR1 and CDR2: SGHRS and YFSETQ. This CDR3 is built from 14 residues. CDR3 sequence reads: CASSLVIGADEQYF. DNA of the CDR3: TGCGCCAGCAGCTTGGTGATTGGTGCGGACGAGCAGTACTTC.

The chain has TRBV20-1 and TRBJ2-1, with 12 bases that match TRBD2. The germline V gene encodes CDR1 DFQATT and CDR2 SNEGSKA (reference sequence). The CDR3 sequence is 13 residues long. V trimming: 6 bases; J trimming: 3 bases; junction bases outside the gene matches: 0. The DNA of the CDR3 is TGCAGTGCGACTAGCGGGAGCTACAATGAGCAGTTCTTC. Residues: CSATSGSYNEQFF.

This clonotype was found many times. The chain has TRBV6-4 and TRBJ2-1; TRBD2 is a possible D gene (5 bases). V lost 11 bases, J lost 7 bases, and 18 bases lay in between. The CDR3 contains 13 residues. Per the germline V gene, CDR1 is MRHNA and CDR2 is SNTAGT. The CDR3 here is CASPEGPGNEQFF. The CDR3 DNA reads as TGTGCCTCCCCAGAGGGCCCGGGGAATGAGCAGTTCTTC.

The table lists this clonotype with many counts. The rearrangement links TRBV29-1 to TRBJ1-2; D not resolved. Trimming took 1 base from V and 8 from J, leaving 20 bases between them. The CDR3 length is 15 residues. CDR1 is SQVTM and CDR2 is ANQGSEA in the germline V gene. The CDR3 is CSVEVYGRMVRGYTF. The CDR3 nucleotides are TGCAGCGTTGAAGTGTACGGACGGATGGTGCGAGGCTACACCTTC.

About this clonotype itself: The germline gene is not matched at one end of the junction; a read error may be the cause. This chain joins TRBV6-2 or TRBV6-3 and TRBJ2-1; 12 bases match TRBD1. The germline CDR1 and CDR2 sequences are MNHEY and SVGEGT. This CDR3 is built from 14 residues. The CDR3 coding sequence is TGTGCCAGCAGTTACGGGACAGGGGGCAATAAGCAGTTCTTC. Encoded protein: CASSYGTGGNKQFF.

The chain links TRBV7-2 to TRBJ1-2; unclear D gene. Trimming took off 11 bases at V and 0 bases at J, with 16 bases between the two ends. Per germline, CDR1 SGHTA and CDR2 FQGNSA. This CDR3 spans 14 amino acids. CDR3: CACTSGPPNYGYTF. Written as DNA, the CDR3 is TGTGCCTGCACCTCAGGACCGCCTAACTATGGCTACACCTTC.

With regard to this clonotype: Since a much larger clone is just one base distant, this may be a read error. The V gene is TRBV27, the J gene TRBJ2-1; a weak D match, TRBD1 (6 bases). V was cut by 4 bases and J by 2 bases, with 9 bases left in between. The CDR3 is 14 amino acids. Germline V lookup: CDR1 MNHEY, CDR2 SMNVEV (reference sequence). CDR3 loop: CASSWKGAYNEQFF. The CDR3 DNA reads as TGTGCCAGCAGTTGGAAGGGGGCCTACAATGAGCAGTTCTTC.

Ten or more counts support this clonotype. The chain carries TRBV28 and TRBJ2-2; D uncertain. Trimming removed 3 bases at V and 5 bases at J, with 1 base between. The CDR3 has 11 residues. The germline V gene encodes CDR1 MDHEN and CDR2 SYDVKM. For the CDR3, the DNA is TGTGCCAGCAGTTTTACCGGGGAGCTGTTTTTT. Protein product: CASSFTGELFF.

This clonotype occurred a few times. The rearrangement uses TRBV9 and TRBJ2-7; TRBD2 matches at 7 bases. CDR1 is SGDLS, CDR2 YYNGEE, per germline. V lost 4 bases, J lost 2 bases, and 6 bases stayed unmatched. The CDR3 runs to 14 residues. The DNA of the CDR3 is TGTGCCAGCAGCTTCGGACTAGGACCCTACGAGCAGTACTTC. Translated, it gives CASSFGLGPYEQYF.

This clonotype was recorded at least ten times. The chain has TRBV20-1 and TRBJ2-7; D ambiguous. V was cut by 6 bases and J by 0 bases, with 12 bases left in between. The CDR3 has 13 residues. Germline V gives CDR1 DFQATT, CDR2 SNEGSKA (reference sequence). In DNA, the CDR3 is TGCAGTGCCAGGACGGTAAGCTCCTACGAGCAGTACTTC. This gives the protein CSARTVSSYEQYF.

The V and J genes are TRBV6-2 or TRBV6-3 and TRBJ1-2, with no clear D. The V gene's germline CDR1 is MNHEY and CDR2 SVGEGT. V gave up 3 bases and J gave up 2 bases, with 10 bases separating them. The CDR3 consists of 14 residues. CDR3 nucleotide sequence: TGTGCCAGCAGTTATCTGTCGCGAAACTATGGCTACACCTTC. It codes for CASSYLSRNYGYTF.

This clonotype has ten or more counts. V and J are TRBV29-1 and TRBJ2-7; 7 bases agree with TRBD1. This CDR3 comprises 13 residues. Germline assignment: CDR1 SQVTM and CDR2 ANQGSEA. V lost 5 bases and J lost 3; bases outside the gene matches: 7. CDR3 region: CSVFGQEYYEQYF. The CDR3 region has the DNA TGCAGCGTTTTTGGACAGGAATACTACGAGCAGTACTTC.

As concerns this clonotype: This could be a read error, since a much larger clone is one nucleotide away. The chain combines TRBV7-9 with TRBJ2-5; possible D gene TRBD1, 6 bases. The CDR3 contains 15 residues. Germline values: CDR1 SEHNR, CDR2 FQNEAQ (reference sequence). The CDR3 bases are TGTGCCAGCAGCTTAGGTACACAGGGTCGAGAGGCCCAGTGCTTC. It encodes CASSLGTQGREAQCF. The full variable domain, with the rest looked up from reference TRBV7-9 and TRBJ2-5, is DTGVSQNPRHKITKRGQNVTFRCDPISEHNRLYWYRQTLGQGPEFLTYFQNEAQLEKSRLLSDRFSAERPKGSFSTLEIQRTEQGDSAMYLCASSLGTQGREAQCFGPGTRLLVL.

This clonotype was seen many times. As DNA, the CDR3 is TGCAGCGTTGGAACAGAGGCCAAAAACATTCAGTACTTC. Encoded protein: CSVGTEAKNIQYF. The J gene is TRBJ2-4, the V gene TRBV29-1; no firm D call. CDR1 and CDR2 (germline): SQVTM, ANQGSEA. The CDR3 is 13 amino acids. V dropped 4 bases and J dropped 1 base, with 8 bases sitting between them.

This clonotype occurred a few times. Given a much more abundant clone one base away, this may be a read error. This chain uses TRBV30 with TRBJ2-7; weak D call: TRBD1 (5 bases). The CDR3 contains 15 residues. Germline values: CDR1 GTSNPN, CDR2 SVGIG (reference sequence). The V gene lost 7 bases and the J gene lost 5 bases, with 24 bases spanning the gap. CDR3 bases: TGTGCCTCATTGCCCGGACGCACCCCAGGGAACGAGCAGTACTTC. Translated: CASLPGRTPGNEQYF.